The present TCR beta chain was sequenced within a study of T cell responses to AZD1222 COVID-19 vaccine. Findings of the study overall: Nearly half of unique spike-specific TCRs reportedly avoided B.1.351 and B.1.1.7 mutated regions. There were mostly white British donors and more females than males, and clonal diversity was possibly underestimated. Only six people who got AZD1222 tested seropositive at baseline. Receipt of two AZD1222 doses was followed by a rise in Spike-specific TCR breadth and depth.

CDR1 is SGHTA, CDR2 FQGTGA, per germline. V was clipped by 1 base and J by 5 bases, with 14 bases between them. CDR3 size: 16 residues. Sequenced by immunoSEQ multiplex PCR; TCRdb stores in-frame clones only, minus some. The sample has tens of thousands of clones; almost 90% are singletons. As concerns this clone: The antigen is undetermined.

This receptor was taken from an adult in good health. This specimen was peripheral blood, taken on day 0 of AZD1222 vaccination. The V and J genes are TRBV7-3 and TRBJ2-2; D possibly corresponds to TRBD2 (5 bases). The CDR3 loop reads CASSLKSGLLTGELFF. CDR3 sequence (DNA): TGTGCCAGCAGCTTAAAGTCAGGACTCTTAACCGGGGAGCTGTTTTTT.